These 17 T cell receptor beta chains were all obtained from the same sample, sequenced in a study of cytomegalovirus exposure and HLA in healthy donors. The PCR used 60 Vbeta and 13 Jbeta primers. The protocol was immunoSEQ multiplex PCR, while the TCRdb copy is restricted to in-frame clones and leaves out a portion. Among tens of thousands of clones listed, about 82% were seen once. What was sequenced was PBMCs. These receptors originate from a man in his thirties or forties in good health and CMV-seronegative.

This clone is a singleton in its sample. The chain carries TRBV5-6 and TRBJ1-2, with D tentatively TRBD1 (5 bases). V lost 4 bases and J 6 bases, leaving 16 bases between the germline ends. CDR1 is SGHDT and CDR2 is YYEEEE in the germline V gene. The CDR3 is 14 amino acids. CDR3 nucleotides: TGTGCCAGCAGCCCCCTCCTTGGAGGGGATGGCTACACCTTC. Protein sequence: CASSPLLGGDGYTF. The full variable domain, in which reference TRBV5-6 and TRBJ1-2 provide the parts outside the CDR3, is DAGVTQSPTHLIKTRGQQVTLRCSPKSGHDTVSWYQQALGQGPQFIFQYYEEEERQRGNFPDRFSGHQFPNYSSELNVNALLLGDSALYLCASSPLLGGDGYTFGSGTRLTVV.

CDR3 sequence: CASSAHYEQYF. DNA of the CDR3: TGTGCCAGCAGTGCACACTACGAGCAGTACTTC. The V gene is TRBV2, the J gene TRBJ2-7, with unresolved D. V dropped 4 bases and J dropped 3 bases, with 4 bases sitting between them. Germline CDR1 reads SNHLY; CDR2 reads FYNNEI. This CDR3 spans 11 amino acids. The variable domain in full, with the rest retrieved from reference TRBV2 and TRBJ2-7, is EPEVTQTPSHQVTQMGQEVILRCVPISNHLYFYWYRQILGQKVEFLVSFYNNEISEKSEIFDDQFSVERPDGSNFTLKIRSTKLEDSAMYFCASSAHYEQYFGPGTRLTVT.

The gene calls are TRBV27 and TRBJ1-6; the D is unclear. Germline V gene sequence: CDR1 MNHEY, CDR2 SMNVEV (reference sequence). Trimming left V 3 bases short and J 10 bases short, with 13 bases between. CDR3 length: 14 residues. CDR3 region: CASSFSLSRSPLHF. The DNA of the CDR3 is TGTGCCAGCAGTTTTTCCCTATCTAGGTCACCCCTCCACTTT.

In its sample, this clone was seen once. The rearrangement uses TRBV4-2 and TRBJ1-1; D perhaps matches TRBD1 (6 bases). CDR1 and CDR2 from the germline V gene are LGHNA and YNFKEQ. The CDR3 totals 17 residues. Trimming took 1 base from V and 0 from J, leaving 15 bases between them. CDR3 protein: CASSQGGGPLMNTEAFF. CDR3 nucleotides: TGTGCCAGCAGCCAAGGCGGGGGGCCGCTAATGAACACTGAAGCTTTCTTT.

V is TRBV10-2 and J is TRBJ2-3; TRBD1 is a possible D gene (5 bases). This CDR3 has 16 amino acids. Germline CDR1 and CDR2: WSHSY and SAAADI. Trimming shortened V by 3 bases and J by 3 bases, and 16 bases separated the two germline ends. DNA for the CDR3: TGCGCCAGCAGTGATTTGGAAAGGGGATGGACAGATACGCAGTATTTT. It codes for CASSDLERGWTDTQYF.

V is TRBV6-5 and J is TRBJ1-5; D is unresolved. The CDR3 extends over 13 amino acids. CDR1 is MNHEY and CDR2 is SVGAGI in the germline V gene. V dropped 8 bases and J dropped 5 bases, with 13 bases sitting between them. The CDR3 reads CASGPANDQPQHF. The CDR3 nucleotides read TGTGCCAGCGGGCCTGCAAATGATCAGCCCCAGCATTTT.

This clone was seen a single time. The chain carries TRBV4-1 and TRBJ1-1, with D hard to call. Germline V lookup: CDR1 MGHRA, CDR2 YSYEKL. The CDR3 sequence is 13 residues long. V shed 4 bases and J shed 7 bases, with 13 bases lying between them. Here the CDR3 DNA reads TGCGCCAGCAGCCCCGACTTAGCGAGTGAAGCTTTCTTT. Translating it yields CASSPDLASEAFF.

The V gene is TRBV11-2, the J gene TRBJ2-7; the D gene is possibly TRBD1 (6 bases). Trimming took off 0 bases at V and 6 bases at J, with 9 bases between the two ends. CDR1 is SGHAT, CDR2 FQNNGV, per germline. The CDR3 has 13 residues. DNA of the CDR3: TGTGCCAGCAGCTTAGATTGGGGGCCCGAGCAGTACTTC. It yields the protein CASSLDWGPEQYF.

The genes are TRBV15 and TRBJ1-5; TRBD1 matches 7 bases. The CDR3 loop spans 16 amino acids. Germline V gene sequence: CDR1 LNHNV, CDR2 YYDKDF (reference sequence). Unmatched junction bases numbered 6, after V lost 3 bases and J lost 1 base. The CDR3 here is CATSRGTGESNQPQHF. In nucleotides, the CDR3 is TGTGCCACCAGCAGGGGTACAGGGGAGAGCAATCAGCCCCAGCATTTT.

This sequence joins TRBV29-1 and TRBJ2-1; TRBD1 is a possible D gene (6 bases). Deletions cut 3 bases from V and 7 bases from J, with 7 bases between. Germline CDR1 reads SQVTM; CDR2 reads ANQGSEA. The CDR3 consists of 11 residues. CDR3 in DNA: TGCAGCGTTGATAGGGGGAATGAGCAGTTCTTC. Amino acids: CSVDRGNEQFF.

V gene TRBV4-2 combines with J gene TRBJ2-7; D is uncertain. From germline, CDR1 is LGHNA and CDR2 YNFKEQ. CDR3 length: 15 amino acids. Trimming removed 1 base from V and 5 bases from J, with 15 bases in between. For the CDR3, the DNA is TGTGCCAGCAGCCAAGTAACCCCTACCACTCACGAGCAGTACTTC. Protein sequence: CASSQVTPTTHEQYF.

The chain has TRBV5-1 and TRBJ1-1, with D possibly being TRBD1 (6 bases). V lost 0 bases and J 3 bases, leaving 9 bases between the germline ends. The germline gives CDR1 SGHRS, CDR2 YFSETQ. The CDR3 is made up of 14 amino acids. The CDR3 protein is CASSLGQGYTEAFF. For the CDR3, the DNA is TGCGCCAGCAGCTTGGGCCAGGGGTACACTGAAGCTTTCTTT.

In its sample, this clone was seen once. The chain links TRBV5-1 to TRBJ2-1; tentative D call: TRBD2 (6 bases). Trimming took off 4 bases at V and 6 bases at J, with 17 bases between the two ends. Germline V gene sequence: CDR1 SGHRS, CDR2 YFSETQ. The length of the CDR3 is 15 residues. CDR3 protein: CASSVGEAGGNEQFF. DNA for the CDR3: TGCGCCAGCAGCGTAGGGGAAGCGGGTGGCAATGAGCAGTTCTTC. The variable domain in full, with the rest retrieved from reference TRBV5-1 and TRBJ2-1, is KAGVTQTPRYLIKTRGQQVTLSCSPISGHRSVSWYQQTPGQGLQFLFEYFSETQRNKGNFPGRFSGRQFSNSRSEMNVSTLELGDSALYLCASSVGEAGGNEQFFGPGTRLTVL.

This sequence joins TRBV9 and TRBJ1-3; D gene ambiguous. The CDR3 is 14 residues long. The V gene lost 4 bases and the J gene lost 0 bases, with 8 bases spanning the gap. In germline, CDR1 is SGDLS, CDR2 YYNGEE. CDR3 nucleotides: TGTGCCAGCAGCCCTTTTAGCTCTGGAAACACCATATATTTT. Amino acids: CASSPFSSGNTIYF.

The V gene is TRBV11-3, the J gene TRBJ2-2; 10 nucleotides agree with TRBD2. The V and J ends lost 1 base and 5 bases, in that order; junction bases with no gene match: 4. The CDR3 consists of 16 residues. Germline loops: CDR1 SGHNT, CDR2 YENEEA. The CDR3 is CASSLGASGSTGELFF. CDR3 bases: TGTGCCAGCAGCTTAGGGGCTAGCGGGAGTACCGGGGAGCTGTTTTTT.

The chain has TRBV7-2 and TRBJ2-3, with D perhaps TRBD1 (6 bases). Germline CDR1 reads SGHTA; CDR2 reads FQGNSA. V lost 1 base and J lost 2, with 13 bases in between. This CDR3 is built from 16 residues. The CDR3 spells CASSLVGDIPTDTQYF. The CDR3 DNA follows: TGTGCCAGCAGCTTAGTAGGGGACATACCCACAGATACGCAGTATTTT.

This clone appeared a single time. The CDR3: CASSLGGSLNTEAFF. CDR3 DNA: TGTGCCAGCAGCTTAGGAGGGAGTCTGAACACTGAAGCTTTCTTT. The rearrangement joins TRBV7-9 to TRBJ1-1; D not resolved. The CDR3 consists of 15 residues. The V end lost 1 base, the J end lost 0 bases, and 9 bases lay between the germline ends. Germline-derived CDR1 and CDR2 are SEHNR and FQNEAQ (reference sequence).